This T cell receptor beta chain originates from a study of cytomegalovirus exposure and HLA in healthy donors. The PCR ran on 60 Vbeta and 13 Jbeta primers. Original analysis: An analysis performed later counted 73 million or so unique TCR beta chains (around 9.9 million of them shared). Repertoires were generated with immunoSEQ multiplex PCR, while TCRdb's copy carries only in-frame clones and drops some. The DNA was the basis for D and trimming; V, J and clone size are from that table. The table lists approximately 100,000 clones, under 90% of them singletons. The CDR3 runs to 16 residues. Germline CDR1 SGHDN, CDR2 FVKESK. Trimming took 3 bases from V and 2 from J; bases not matched to a gene: 5. This clone occurred once.

The specimen sequenced was PBMCs. The TCR comes from a woman in her twenties or thirties in good health and CMV-seronegative. V and J are TRBV14 and TRBJ2-1; 9 bases align to TRBD1. This CDR3 is CASSQDRGPPYNEQFF. The CDR3 DNA sequence: TGTGCCAGCAGCCAGGACAGGGGCCCGCCCTACAATGAGCAGTTCTTC.